These 27 T cell receptor beta chains came from one sample sequenced in a study of cytomegalovirus exposure and HLA in healthy donors. PCR employed 60 Vbeta and 13 Jbeta primers. Using immunoSEQ multiplex PCR, the repertoire was profiled, and TCRdb retains in-frame clones only, with some absent. The table shows some 220,000 clones, with roughly 79% occurring only once. The material sequenced was PBMCs. The receptor set was obtained from a woman aged 40 to 50 in good health and CMV-seronegative.

The gene calls are TRBV7-2 and TRBJ1-2, with D tentatively TRBD1 (5 bases). Trimming took 2 bases from V and 6 from J, leaving 16 bases between them. This CDR3 comprises 15 residues. From germline, CDR1 is SGHTA and CDR2 FQGNSA. CDR3 nucleotides: TGTGCCAGCAGCTTAAATGGGCAGGGATTGAATGGCTACACCTTC. Translated, it gives CASSLNGQGLNGYTF.

The V and J genes are TRBV2 and TRBJ1-1; perhaps TRBD1 as D (5 bases). V dropped 3 bases and J dropped 4 bases, with 6 bases sitting between them. Germline assignment: CDR1 SNHLY and CDR2 FYNNEI. The CDR3 is 12 amino acids. The CDR3 coding sequence is TGTGCCAGCAGTGACAGGGCCACTGAAGCTTTCTTT. Amino acid sequence: CASSDRATEAFF.

The CDR3 DNA sequence: TGTGCCAGCAGCGTAGGTGGCGCGGGGGGCATCTACGAGCAGTACTTC. Its protein is CASSVGGAGGIYEQYF. The chain links TRBV9 to TRBJ2-7; 8 bases agree with TRBD2. The length of the CDR3 is 16 residues. Unmatched junction bases numbered 8, after V lost 0 bases and J lost 3 bases. Per the germline V gene, CDR1 is SGDLS and CDR2 is YYNGEE. Looking up the rest from reference TRBV9 and TRBJ2-7 gives the full variable domain: DSGVTQTPKHLITATGQRVTLRCSPRSGDLSVYWYQQSLDQGLQFLIQYYNGEERAKGNILERFSAQQFPDLHSELNLSSLELGDSALYFCASSVGGAGGIYEQYFGPGTRLTVT.

The chain's CDR3 is CASSSDRVETQYF. The CDR3 nucleotides read TGTGCCAGCAGCTCGGACAGGGTAGAGACCCAGTACTTC. This chain links TRBV13 with TRBJ2-5; the match to TRBD1 covers 8 bases. In germline, CDR1 is PRHDT, CDR2 FYEKMQ (reference sequence). Unmatched junction bases numbered 2, after V lost 4 bases and J lost 4 bases. The CDR3 extends over 13 amino acids.

The chain carries TRBV30 and TRBJ1-2; 7 bases match TRBD1. With V trimmed by 4 bases and J by 7 bases, 6 bases remained unmatched. The CDR3 has 12 residues. Germline CDR1 GTSNPN, CDR2 SVGIG (reference sequence). CDR3 in amino acids: CAWTQGEVGYTF. CDR3 DNA sequence: TGTGCCTGGACCCAGGGGGAGGTTGGCTACACCTTC.

The CDR3 coding sequence is TGTGCCAGCAGCTCCCCCCTCCGGTCTCCAGATACGCAGTATTTT. Protein: CASSSPLRSPDTQYF. The rearrangement uses TRBV13 and TRBJ2-3; D gene unclear. This CDR3 is 15 amino acids long. Germline assignment: CDR1 PRHDT and CDR2 FYEKMQ (reference sequence). The germline V and J ends were trimmed by 4 bases and 4 bases, with 15 bases remaining between them.

In its sample, this clone was seen a few times. The chain combines TRBV18 with TRBJ2-7; 8 bases map to TRBD1. This CDR3 has 15 residues. CDR1 KGHSH and CDR2 LQKENI come from the germline V gene. J was trimmed by 1 base and V by 3 bases; bases with no gene match: 5. The CDR3 nucleotides read TGTGCCAGCTCACCCCCAGGGGGCGCTTCCTACGAGCAGTACTTC. It specifies CASSPPGGASYEQYF.

The chain carries TRBV5-5 and TRBJ2-2; 12 bases map to TRBD2. The CDR3 is 18 residues long. The germline gives CDR1 SGHKS, CDR2 YYEKEE (reference sequence). The ends lost 4 bases at V and 4 bases at J; junction bases unmatched: 11. The CDR3 sequence is CASSPKASGGAPTGELFF. In DNA, the CDR3 is TGTGCCAGCAGCCCGAAGGCTAGCGGGGGGGCACCCACCGGGGAGCTGTTTTTT.

Here the CDR3 DNA reads TGTGCCTGGAGTGTAGGCGGGCGCGGATACGCTTTCTTT. Translation: CAWSVGGRGYAFF. V gene TRBV30 combines with J gene TRBJ1-1, with D uncertain. With 0 bases removed from V and 11 bases from J, the gap between germline ends came to 16 bases. The CDR3 is made up of 13 amino acids. Germline CDR1 and CDR2: GTSNPN and SVGIG (reference sequence).

The chain uses TRBV29-1 and TRBJ1-4, with D maybe TRBD1 (6 bases). This CDR3 region has 14 residues. Germline V gene sequence: CDR1 SQVTM, CDR2 ANQGSEA. V was cut by 6 bases and J by 0 bases, with 11 bases left in between. This CDR3 reads CSVRDTATNEKLFF. CDR3 sequence (DNA): TGCAGCGTCCGGGACACCGCAACTAATGAAAAACTGTTTTTT.

The chain combines TRBV7-9 with TRBJ1-4; 11 nucleotides line up with TRBD1. Germline CDR1 SEHNR, CDR2 FQNEAQ (reference sequence). CDR3 length: 15 residues. V was clipped by 7 bases and J by 7 bases; unmatched bases: 8. CDR3 protein: CASNSGQGAGEKLFF. In DNA form, the CDR3 reads TGTGCCAGCAACTCTGGACAGGGGGCAGGTGAAAAACTGTTTTTT.

The genes are TRBV6-5 and TRBJ2-1; 9 bases agree with TRBD1. CDR1 is MNHEY and CDR2 is SVGAGI in the germline V gene. V was pared by 5 bases and J by 3 bases, with 5 bases of the junction left unmatched. This CDR3 comprises 15 residues. CDR3 nucleotides: TGTGCCAGCAGTCGGGACAGGGCTTACTACAATGAGCAGTTCTTC. It encodes CASSRDRAYYNEQFF.

The chain has TRBV11-3 and TRBJ2-5, with 8 bases identical to TRBD2. After removal of 1 base from V and 5 bases from J, the junction contained 9 bases not matched to a gene. The V gene's germline CDR1 is SGHNT and CDR2 YENEEA. This CDR3 region has 16 residues. CDR3 residues: CASSLGKRGPGETQYF. The CDR3 DNA is TGTGCCAGCAGCTTAGGAAAGCGGGGGCCGGGGGAGACCCAGTACTTC. Complete variable domain (other parts from reference TRBV11-3 and TRBJ2-5): EAGVVQSPRYKIIEKKQPVAFWCNPISGHNTLYWYLQNLGQGPELLIRYENEEAVDDSQLPKDRFSAERLKGVDSTLKIQPAELGDSAVYLCASSLGKRGPGETQYFGPGTRLLVL.

The chain recombines TRBV7-9 with TRBJ1-1; D is unresolved. V lost 1 base and J 5 bases, leaving 14 bases between the germline ends. Germline V gene data show CDR1 as SEHNR and CDR2 as FQNEAQ (reference sequence). The CDR3 has 15 residues. CDR3 nucleotide sequence: TGTGCCAGCAGCTTAGAGGTCAGCGCTAGGACTGAAGCTTTCTTT. This gives the protein CASSLEVSARTEAFF.

The CDR3 spells CASSSRGEAKNGYTF. CDR3 nucleotide sequence: TGTGCCAGCAGTTCCCGCGGGGAAGCAAAGAATGGCTACACCTTC. The rearrangement uses TRBV6-5 and TRBJ1-2; the D is unclear. The CDR3 has 15 residues. Trimming pared 4 bases from V and 6 bases from J, leaving 18 bases between. CDR1 is MNHEY, CDR2 SVGAGI, per germline.

The chain uses TRBV4-1 and TRBJ1-2; D is perhaps TRBD1 (5 bases). The V gene's germline CDR1 is MGHRA and CDR2 YSYEKL. There are 13 residues in the CDR3. V shed 3 bases and J shed 8 bases, with 13 bases lying between them. The DNA of the CDR3 is TGCGCCAGCAGCCATCCTGGGGCGGGAGGCTACACCTTC. This translates into CASSHPGAGGYTF.

The rearrangement joins TRBV6-5 to TRBJ1-2, with TRBD1 matching 7 bases. The CDR3 runs 14 residues. Germline loops: CDR1 MNHEY, CDR2 SVGAGI. V shed 6 bases, J shed 5 bases, and the junction held 9 bases outside the gene matches. The CDR3 reads CASSLTQGIYGYTF. Written as DNA, the CDR3 is TGTGCCAGCAGCTTGACACAGGGGATTTATGGCTACACCTTC.

CDR3 amino acids: CASSRVPSYEQYF. The CDR3 DNA reads TGCGCCAGCAGCCGAGTACCCTCCTACGAGCAGTACTTC. The rearrangement links TRBV5-1 to TRBJ2-7; D is uncertain. CDR1 is SGHRS and CDR2 is YFSETQ in the germline V gene. This CDR3 is 13 amino acids long. Trimming took 4 bases from V and 0 from J, leaving 8 bases between them.

The rearrangement uses TRBV6-6 and TRBJ2-1; tentative D call: TRBD1 (6 bases). The germline V gene has CDR1 MNHNY and CDR2 SVGAGI (reference sequence). The CDR3 length is 15 residues. V lost 6 bases, J lost 0 bases, and 12 bases lay in between. CDR3 DNA: TGTGCCAGCAGAACCAGGGGCACCTCCTACAATGAGCAGTTCTTC. Protein: CASRTRGTSYNEQFF.

V and J are TRBV6-5 and TRBJ1-5; D remains unclear. The CDR3 loop spans 14 amino acids. V shed 0 bases and J shed 3 bases, with 6 bases lying between them. Per germline, CDR1 MNHEY and CDR2 SVGAGI. CDR3 sequence: CASSYSQINQPQHF. Here the CDR3 DNA reads TGTGCCAGCAGTTACTCACAGATCAATCAGCCCCAGCATTTT.

The chain employs TRBV7-9 and TRBJ1-1; 7 bases agree with TRBD1. After removal of 5 bases from V and 11 bases from J, the junction contained 11 bases not matched to a gene. CDR1 and CDR2 (germline): SEHNR, FQNEAQ (reference sequence). The CDR3 is 13 residues long. The CDR3 DNA sequence: TGTGCCAGCAGCCTCTCCGCAGGGGGACTGGCTTTCTTT. Encoded protein: CASSLSAGGLAFF.

This rearrangement joins TRBV4-2 to TRBJ2-5; 7 bases line up with TRBD2. Losses at the gene ends were 4 bases for V and 2 bases for J; bases not matched to a gene: 10. The CDR3 totals 16 residues. Germline lookup yields CDR1 LGHNA and CDR2 YNFKEQ. The CDR3 region is CASSLTTGGSQETQYF. The CDR3 coding sequence is TGTGCCAGCAGCCTTACGACTGGCGGGAGTCAAGAGACCCAGTACTTC.

This chain links TRBV30 with TRBJ2-2; 14 positions agree with TRBD2. The germline V gene encodes CDR1 GTSNPN and CDR2 SVGIG (reference sequence). The CDR3 has 16 residues. V was pared by 3 bases and J by 6 bases, with 6 bases of the junction left unmatched. This CDR3 reads CAWRPLTSGGAGELFF. CDR3 in DNA: TGTGCCTGGAGACCCCTGACTAGCGGGGGGGCCGGGGAGCTGTTTTTT.

This sequence joins TRBV30 and TRBJ1-3; D gene unclear. The CDR3 loop spans 13 amino acids. Germline CDR1 GTSNPN, CDR2 SVGIG (reference sequence). With 8 bases removed from V and 4 bases from J, the gap between germline ends came to 15 bases. The CDR3 protein is CARSALRGNTIYF. CDR3 in DNA: TGTGCCCGCTCGGCGCTGAGGGGAAACACCATATATTTT.

This chain connects TRBV5-4 to TRBJ2-5; 14 positions agree with TRBD2. The CDR3 has 18 residues. V was pared by 0 bases and J by 5 bases, with 9 bases of the junction left unmatched. CDR1 SGHNT and CDR2 YYREEE come from the germline V gene (reference sequence). This CDR3 reads CASSLGGLAGAPRETQYF. The CDR3 nucleotides read TGTGCCAGCAGCTTGGGGGGACTAGCGGGGGCGCCCAGGGAGACCCAGTACTTC. The full variable domain, rest sourced from reference TRBV5-4 and TRBJ2-5, is ETGVTQSPTHLIKTRGQQVTLRCSSQSGHNTVSWYQQALGQGPQFIFQYYREEENGRGNFPPRFSGLQFPNYSSELNVNALELDDSALYLCASSLGGLAGAPRETQYFGPGTRLLVL.

The rearrangement uses TRBV19 and TRBJ1-2; 7 bases match TRBD1. In germline, CDR1 is LNHDA, CDR2 SQIVND (reference sequence). The J segment lost 9 bases and the V segment lost 6 bases, leaving 4 bases of the junction unmatched. This CDR3 comprises 11 residues. As DNA, the CDR3 is TGTGCCAGTAGAGGGACAGCTCGCTACACCTTC. This gives the protein CASRGTARYTF.

This sequence joins TRBV19 and TRBJ1-1; no clear D. Trimming took 6 bases from V and 0 from J, leaving 14 bases between them. The CDR3 sequence is 15 residues long. Germline values: CDR1 LNHDA, CDR2 SQIVND (reference sequence). Here the CDR3 DNA reads TGTGCCAGTAGGGCCGGGAGCTCAATGAACACTGAAGCTTTCTTT. Protein: CASRAGSSMNTEAFF.